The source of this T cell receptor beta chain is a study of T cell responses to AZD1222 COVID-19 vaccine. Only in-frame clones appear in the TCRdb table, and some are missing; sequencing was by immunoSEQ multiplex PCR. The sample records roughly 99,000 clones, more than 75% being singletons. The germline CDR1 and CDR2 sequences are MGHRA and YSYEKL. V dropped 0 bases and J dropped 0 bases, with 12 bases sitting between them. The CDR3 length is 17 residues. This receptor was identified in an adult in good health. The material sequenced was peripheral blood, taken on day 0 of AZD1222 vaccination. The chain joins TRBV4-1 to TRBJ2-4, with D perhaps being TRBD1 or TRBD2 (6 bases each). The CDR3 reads CASSQDSGAGAKNIQYF. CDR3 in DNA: TGCGCCAGCAGCCAAGACTCGGGGGCAGGAGCCAAAAACATTCAGTACTTC.